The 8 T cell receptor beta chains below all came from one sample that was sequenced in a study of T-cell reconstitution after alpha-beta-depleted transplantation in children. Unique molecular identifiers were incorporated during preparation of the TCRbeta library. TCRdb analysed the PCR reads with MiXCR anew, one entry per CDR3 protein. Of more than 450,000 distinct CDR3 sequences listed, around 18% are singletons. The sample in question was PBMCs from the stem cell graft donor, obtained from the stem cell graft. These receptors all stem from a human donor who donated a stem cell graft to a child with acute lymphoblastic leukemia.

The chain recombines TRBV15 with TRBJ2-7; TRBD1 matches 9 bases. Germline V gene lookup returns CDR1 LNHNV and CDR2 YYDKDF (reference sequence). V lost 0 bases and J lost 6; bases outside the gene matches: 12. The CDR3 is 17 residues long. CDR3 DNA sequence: TGTGCCACCAGCAGAGATCTGGGACAGGGAATCCGTTGCGAGCAGTACTTC. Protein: CATSRDLGQGIRCEQYF.

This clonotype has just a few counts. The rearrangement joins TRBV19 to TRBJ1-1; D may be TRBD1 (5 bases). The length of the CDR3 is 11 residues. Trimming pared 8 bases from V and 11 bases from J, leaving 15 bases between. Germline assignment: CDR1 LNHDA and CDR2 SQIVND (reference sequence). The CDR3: CASQWDPRAFF. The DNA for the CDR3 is TGTGCCAGTCAGTGGGACCCTCGTGCTTTCTTT.

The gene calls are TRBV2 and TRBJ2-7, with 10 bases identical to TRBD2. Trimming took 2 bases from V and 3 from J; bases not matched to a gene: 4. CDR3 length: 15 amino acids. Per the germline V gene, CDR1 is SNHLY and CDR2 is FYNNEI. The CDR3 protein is CASSELAGDGYEQYF. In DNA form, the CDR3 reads TGTGCCAGCAGTGAACTAGCGGGAGATGGCTACGAGCAGTACTTC.

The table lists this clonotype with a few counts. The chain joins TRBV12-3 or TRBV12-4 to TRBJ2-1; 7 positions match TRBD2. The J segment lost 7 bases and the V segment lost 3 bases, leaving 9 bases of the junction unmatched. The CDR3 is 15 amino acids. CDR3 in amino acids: CASSFSPAGRNEQFF. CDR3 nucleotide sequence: TGTGCCAGCAGTTTTTCTCCAGCGGGACGTAATGAGCAGTTCTTC.

In DNA, the CDR3 is TGCAGTGCAACGGCCGGTTATCGGGAGCATTTT. Protein: CSATAGYREHF. The chain joins TRBV20-1 to TRBJ1-5; D not certain. Trimming left V 6 bases short and J 14 bases short, with 17 bases between. The V gene's germline CDR1 is DFQATT and CDR2 SNEGSKA (reference sequence). CDR3 length equals 11 residues.

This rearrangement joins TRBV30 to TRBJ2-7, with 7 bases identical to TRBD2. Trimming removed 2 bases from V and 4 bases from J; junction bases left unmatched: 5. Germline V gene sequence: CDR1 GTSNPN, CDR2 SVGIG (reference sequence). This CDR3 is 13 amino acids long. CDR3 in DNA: TGTGCCTGGAGTCCGTTGGGGGGGTACGAGCAGTACTTC. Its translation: CAWSPLGGYEQYF. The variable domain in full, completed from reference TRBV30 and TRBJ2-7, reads SQTIHQWPATLVQPVGSPLSLECTVEGTSNPNLYWYRQAAGRGLQLLFYSVGIGQISSEVPQNLSASRPQDRQFILSSKKLLLSDSGFYLCAWSPLGGYEQYFGPGTRLTVT.

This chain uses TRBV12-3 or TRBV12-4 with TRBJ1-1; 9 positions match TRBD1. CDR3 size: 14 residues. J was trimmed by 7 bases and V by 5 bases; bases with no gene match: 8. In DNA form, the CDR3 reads TGTGCCAGCAGTCGAATACGACAGGGGGTTGAAGCTTTCTTT. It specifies CASSRIRQGVEAFF.

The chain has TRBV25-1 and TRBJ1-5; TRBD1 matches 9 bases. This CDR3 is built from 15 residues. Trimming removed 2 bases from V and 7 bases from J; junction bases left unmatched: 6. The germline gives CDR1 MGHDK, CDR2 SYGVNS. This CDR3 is CASSEEGQGEQPQHF. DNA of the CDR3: TGTGCCAGCAGTGAAGAGGGACAGGGAGAACAGCCCCAGCATTTT.